This T cell receptor beta chain was sequenced in a study of cytomegalovirus exposure and HLA in healthy donors. For the study at large: About 180 million T cells yielded 100 million or so unique TCR beta sequences, as an earlier analysis found. Findings of the study overall: As was reported, the classifier diagnosed cytomegalovirus status with high specificity and sensitivity. The study labeled fewer than 200 TCR beta chains cytomegalovirus-associated. CMV antigen specificity was confirmed in vitro for a few CMV-associated chains.

Trimming removed 0 bases from V and 4 bases from J, with 9 bases in between. Germline loops: CDR1 MNHNS, CDR2 SASEGT. The CDR3 spans 14 residues. Remarks on this clone: The antigen is unknown.

PCR involved 60 Vbeta and 13 Jbeta primers. The assay was immunoSEQ multiplex PCR, and TCRdb's table has in-frame clones only and misses some. The sample includes approximately 130,000 clones, roughly 88% of them seen just once. Sequencing was done on a sample of PBMCs. The clonotype comes from a boy aged 5-17 years in good health and CMV-seronegative. The chain recombines TRBV6-1 with TRBJ1-2; D remains unclear. The CDR3 here is CASSEAVRVYGYTF. The CDR3 region has the DNA TGTGCCAGCAGTGAAGCCGTTCGGGTCTATGGCTACACCTTC.